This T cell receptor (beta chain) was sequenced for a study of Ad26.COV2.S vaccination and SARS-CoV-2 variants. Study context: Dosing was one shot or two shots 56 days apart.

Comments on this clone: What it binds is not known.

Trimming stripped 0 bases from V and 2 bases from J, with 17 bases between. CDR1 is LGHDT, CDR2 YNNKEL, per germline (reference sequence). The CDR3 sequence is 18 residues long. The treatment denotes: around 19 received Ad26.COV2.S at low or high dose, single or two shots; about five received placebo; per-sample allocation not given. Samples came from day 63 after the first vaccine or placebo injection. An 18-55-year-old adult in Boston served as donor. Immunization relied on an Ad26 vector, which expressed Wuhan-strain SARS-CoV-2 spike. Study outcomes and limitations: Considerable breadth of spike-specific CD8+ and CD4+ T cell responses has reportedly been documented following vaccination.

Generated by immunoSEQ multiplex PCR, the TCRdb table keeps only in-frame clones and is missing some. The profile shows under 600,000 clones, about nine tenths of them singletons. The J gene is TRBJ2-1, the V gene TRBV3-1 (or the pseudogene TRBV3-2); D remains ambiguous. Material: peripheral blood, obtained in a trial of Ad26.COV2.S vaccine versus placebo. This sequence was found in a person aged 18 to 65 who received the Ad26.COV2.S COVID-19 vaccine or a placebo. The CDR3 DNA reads TGTGCCAGCAGCCAAGATTCTATAGGACGGTATACCTACAATGAGCAGTTCTTC. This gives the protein CASSQDSIGRYTYNEQFF.